A selection of T cell receptor beta chains follows, all from one sample in a study of blood T cell repertoires in COVID-19. TCRdb's copy holds only in-frame clones and misses some; the assay was immunoSEQ multiplex PCR. This table has around 330,000 clones, around nine tenths appearing once. The material sequenced was PBMCs or T cells enriched from blood (not recorded which). These receptors came from a man aged 60-69 years who had recovered from COVID-19. Each CDR3 is given with its conserved first and last residue. A D gene is named only where the DNA matches it firmly. Clone size is shown for a subset of rows, as once, few, many or a class of expanded clone.

j_call clone_size v_call d_call cdr3_aa cdr3_nt
TRBJ2-1 . TRBV2 TRBD2 CASSRRLAGDPEQFF TGTGCCAGCAGTAGGAGACTAGCGGGGGACCCAGAGCAGTTCTTC
TRBJ2-6 . TRBV7-2 . CASSFTAGANVLTF TGTGCCAGCAGCTTCACGGCTGGGGCCAACGTCCTGACTTTC
TRBJ2-5 . TRBV12-5 . CASGFRGTNGETQYF TGTGCTAGTGGTTTCCGGGGAACTAATGGAGAGACCCAGTACTTC
TRBJ2-5 . TRBV11-2 . CASSLEFSAETQYF TGTGCCAGCAGCTTAGAGTTCTCTGCGGAGACCCAGTACTTC
TRBJ2-5 . TRBV5-4 . CASSEDRQETQYF TGTGCCAGCAGCGAAGACAGACAAGAGACCCAGTACTTC
TRBJ1-4 . TRBV5-8 TRBD1 CASGQGVTNEKLFF TGTGCCAGCGGCCAGGGGGTTACTAATGAAAAACTGTTTTTT
TRBJ2-7 . TRBV13 TRBD1 CASSGGQGLSYEQYF TGTGCCAGCAGCGGTGGACAGGGGCTCTCCTACGAGCAGTACTTC
TRBJ1-3 . TRBV9 TRBD1 CASGTRGLSSGNTIYF TGTGCCAGCGGTACCAGGGGGCTCAGCTCTGGAAACACCATATATTTT
TRBJ2-3 . TRBV3-1/TRBV3-2 TRBD2 CASSQEMASGITDTQYF TGTGCCAGCAGCCAAGAGATGGCTAGCGGGATTACAGATACGCAGTATTTT
TRBJ2-7 . TRBV28 TRBD2 CASSTRTSGSYEQYF TGTGCCAGCAGTACCAGGACTAGCGGGAGTTACGAGCAGTACTTC
TRBJ2-7 . TRBV18 TRBD2 CASSPLSGEVTYEQYF TGTGCCAGCTCACCACTCAGCGGGGAGGTAACCTACGAGCAGTACTTC
TRBJ2-3 . TRBV2 . CASSDAAITDTQYF TGTGCCAGCAGTGACGCGGCGATCACAGATACGCAGTATTTT
TRBJ1-3 once TRBV6-4 . CASSNTGFGNTIYF TGTGCCAGCAGTAACACAGGGTTTGGAAACACCATATATTTT
TRBJ2-1 . TRBV11-2 TRBD2 CASSMGGPGNEQFF TGTGCCAGCAGCATGGGAGGGCCGGGGAATGAGCAGTTCTTC